This T cell receptor beta chain was retrieved from a study of blood T cell repertoires in COVID-19. Sequenced by immunoSEQ multiplex PCR; TCRdb stores in-frame clones only, minus some. The sample has around 250,000 clones, around four fifths seen once. CDR1 KGHSH and CDR2 LQKENI come from the germline V gene. The CDR3 runs to 18 residues. V shed 3 bases, J shed 5 bases, and the junction held 16 bases outside the gene matches. The J gene is TRBJ2-3, the V gene TRBV18, with 8 bases that match TRBD2. The origin of this receptor is a man under 40 who had recovered from COVID-19. Sequenced material: peripheral blood. In DNA form, the CDR3 reads TGTGCCAGCTCACCTCCGACAAAGCTAGCGGGCGGGGAAGATACGCAGTATTTT. It specifies CASSPPTKLAGGEDTQYF.